This is a list of T cell receptor beta chains from one sample in a study of shared clonotypes between healthy human individuals. Data came from immunoSEQ multiplex PCR; TCRdb stores just in-frame clones and leaves some out. The sample comprises approximately 180,000 clones, just under 95% of which are singletons, and around 0.067% rests with the top ten. The sample was naive CD4+ T cells sorted from blood. Receptors were obtained from a woman aged 30 to 39 in good health. Each CDR3 is given with its conserved first and last residue. The order of the fields is clone size, V gene, D gene, J gene, CDR3 DNA, CDR3 protein. The D gene is left open where the match is weak. Size is stated for part of the rows, as once, few or many counts, or as a class when the clone is expanded.

>-|TRBV28|TRBD1|TRBJ2-2
TGTGCCAGCAGTTCACCCGGGACAGGGGGCCTTTTGGGCGGGGAGCTGTTTTTT
CASSSPGTGGLLGGELFF
>-|TRBV6-5|-|TRBJ1-2
TGTGCCAGCAGTTACTCGAAGGGAACTAACTATGGCTACACCTTC
CASSYSKGTNYGYTF
>-|TRBV5-1|TRBD2|TRBJ2-7
TGCGCCAGCAGCTTGCTTAGCGGGAGAGACGAGCAGTACTTC
CASSLLSGRDEQYF
>-|TRBV5-1|-|TRBJ1-3
TGCGCCAGCAAGAGAAACACCATATATTTT
CASKRNTIYF
>-|TRBV2|-|TRBJ1-1
TGTGCCAGCGAGGGGGGGGGAGCTTTCTTT
CASEGGGAFF
>-|TRBV5-1|TRBD2|TRBJ2-7
TGCGCCAGCAGCCCCTGGGACAGAACTCGGACTAGCGAAACCTACGAGCAGTACTTC
CASSPWDRTRTSETYEQYF
>-|TRBV11-2|TRBD2|TRBJ2-5
TGTGCCAGCAGCTCAAGACTAGCGGTACAAGAGACCCAGTACTTC
CASSSRLAVQETQYF
>-|TRBV7-3|-|TRBJ2-1
TGTGCCAGCAGCCCTATCCCCGGCAATGAGCAGTTCTTC
CASSPIPGNEQFF
>-|TRBV4-1|TRBD2|TRBJ2-5
TGCGCCAGCAGCCATGGAAGCGCGGGAGTTTTCCGAGAGACCCAGTACTTC
CASSHGSAGVFRETQYF
>-|TRBV6-1|-|TRBJ1-2
TGTGCCAGCAGTGAATTAGGGGTTAACTATGGCTACACCTTC
CASSELGVNYGYTF
>-|TRBV6-5|-|TRBJ1-2
TGTGCCAGCGGCCCTTACTATGGCTACACCTTC
CASGPYYGYTF
>-|TRBV7-2|-|TRBJ1-2
TGTGCCAGCAGCTTAAGGAGGACAGACTATGGCTACACCTTC
CASSLRRTDYGYTF
>-|TRBV7-2|-|TRBJ1-2
TGTGCCAGCAGCTTAGTTCGGCCAGGGCAGATACACTCTGGCTACACCTTC
CASSLVRPGQIHSGYTF
>once|TRBV5-1|-|TRBJ2-7
TGCGCCAGCAGCTTAGGATCGGGGGATCCCTACGAGCAGTACTTC
CASSLGSGDPYEQYF
>-|TRBV11-2|-|TRBJ1-4
TGTGCCAGCAGCTTAGATGGGTTTTCCGGGACGACTAATGAAAAACTGTTTTTT
CASSLDGFSGTTNEKLFF
>-|TRBV7-2|-|TRBJ1-5
TGTGCCAGCAGCGACACGCTGGAGGTTAGCAATCAGCCCCAGCATTTT
CASSDTLEVSNQPQHF
>-|TRBV11-2|-|TRBJ2-3
TGTGCCAGCAGCTACCGACCCACAGATACGCAGTATTTT
CASSYRPTDTQYF
>-|TRBV18|-|TRBJ2-7
TGTGCCAGCTCACCCTCCCTAGCTACAACCTACGAGCAGTACTTC
CASSPSLATTYEQYF
>-|TRBV2|TRBD1|TRBJ2-7
TGTGCCAGCAGCGAACAGGGGTTTTACGAGCAGTACTTC
CASSEQGFYEQYF
>-|TRBV19|-|TRBJ2-7
TGTGCCAGTAGTATAGTCGGGCAGGGGAGGAGAGAGCAGTACTTC
CASSIVGQGRREQYF
>-|TRBV6-5|-|TRBJ2-7
TGTGCCAGCAGTTACTCTTCGGGCCCTCCCTACGAGCAGTACTTC
CASSYSSGPPYEQYF
>-|TRBV2|TRBD2|TRBJ2-7
TGTGCCAGCAGTGAAGAGGCTAGCGGCGCTTCCGAGCAGTACTTC
CASSEEASGASEQYF
>-|TRBV5-1|-|TRBJ2-7
TGCGCCAGCAGCTTGGCCGGGACACAGATCTCCTACGAGCAGTACTTC
CASSLAGTQISYEQYF
>-|TRBV28|-|TRBJ2-7
TGTGCCAGCAGTCCCCCGGGACTTTTTATGGACTTC
CASSPPGLFMDF
>-|TRBV19|-|TRBJ2-7
TGTGCCAGTAGTCCTTCCACGTACGAGCAGTACTTC
CASSPSTYEQYF
>few|TRBV14|TRBD2|TRBJ2-7
TGTGCCAGCAGCCAGGCTCTAGCGGGATCCTCCTACGAGCAGTACTTC
CASSQALAGSSYEQYF
>-|TRBV6-6|TRBD2|TRBJ2-1
TGTGCCAGCAGTTACCCACCGGGACTAGCGGGGGGTGAGCAGTTCTTC
CASSYPPGLAGGEQFF
>-|TRBV28|-|TRBJ1-2
TGTGCCAGCAGCCCCGGGTATGGTACCTATGGCTACACCTTC
CASSPGYGTYGYTF
>-|TRBV28|TRBD1|TRBJ1-4
TGTGCCAGCAAGGGGGCTGGTAGTGAAAAACTGTTTTTT
CASKGAGSEKLFF
>-|TRBV11-1|-|TRBJ1-2
TGTGCCAGCAGCTCCAGGGTGCGAGGGAACTATGGCTACACCTTC
CASSSRVRGNYGYTF
>-|TRBV28|-|TRBJ2-3
TGTGCCAGCAGAAAGGCAGATACGCAGTATTTT
CASRKADTQYF
>-|TRBV18|-|TRBJ2-5
TGTGCCAGCTCACTCACCCACGACAGGCAAGAGACCCAGTACTTC
CASSLTHDRQETQYF
>-|TRBV7-8|TRBD2|TRBJ2-3
TGTGCCAGCAGCTTAGGGCTAGCGGGAGAAGCAGATACGCAGTATTTT
CASSLGLAGEADTQYF
>-|TRBV11-2|TRBD1|TRBJ1-4
TGTGCCAGCAGCTGGACAGGAGGGGAAAAACTGTTTTTT
CASSWTGGEKLFF
>once|TRBV9|TRBD1|TRBJ1-6
TGTGCCAGCAGCGAAACGACAGGGTTTAATTCACCCCTCCACTTT
CASSETTGFNSPLHF